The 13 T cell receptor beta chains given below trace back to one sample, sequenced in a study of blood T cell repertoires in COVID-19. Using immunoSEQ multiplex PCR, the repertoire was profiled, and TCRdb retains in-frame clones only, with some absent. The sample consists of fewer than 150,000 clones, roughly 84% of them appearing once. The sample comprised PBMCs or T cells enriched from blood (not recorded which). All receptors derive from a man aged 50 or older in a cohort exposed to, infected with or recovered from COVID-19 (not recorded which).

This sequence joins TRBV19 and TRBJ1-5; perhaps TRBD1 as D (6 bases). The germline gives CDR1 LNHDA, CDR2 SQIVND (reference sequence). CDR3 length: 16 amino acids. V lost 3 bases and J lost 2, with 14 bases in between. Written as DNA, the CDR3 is TGTGCCAGTAGTATTTTAGCAGGGGAAGGCAATCAGCCCCAGCATTTT. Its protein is CASSILAGEGNQPQHF.

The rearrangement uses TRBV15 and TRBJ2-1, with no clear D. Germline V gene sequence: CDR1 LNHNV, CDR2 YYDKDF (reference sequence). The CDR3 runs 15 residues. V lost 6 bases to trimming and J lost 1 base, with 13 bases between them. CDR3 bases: TGTGCCACCAGTAGGAGTTTCGGGTCCTACAATGAGCAGTTCTTC. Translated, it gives CATSRSFGSYNEQFF. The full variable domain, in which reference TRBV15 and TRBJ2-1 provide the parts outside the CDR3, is DAMVIQNPRYQVTQFGKPVTLSCSQTLNHNVMYWYQQKSSQAPKLLFHYYDKDFNNEADTPDNFQSRRPNTSFCFLDIRSPGLGDTAMYLCATSRSFGSYNEQFFGPGTRLTVL.

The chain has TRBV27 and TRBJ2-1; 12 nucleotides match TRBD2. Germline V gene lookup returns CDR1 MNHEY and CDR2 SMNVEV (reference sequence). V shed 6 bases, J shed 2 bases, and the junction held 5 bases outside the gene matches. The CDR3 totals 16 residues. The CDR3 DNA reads TGTGCCAGCAGCTCTAGCGGGAGGGTAACCTACAATGAGCAGTTCTTC. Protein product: CASSSSGRVTYNEQFF.

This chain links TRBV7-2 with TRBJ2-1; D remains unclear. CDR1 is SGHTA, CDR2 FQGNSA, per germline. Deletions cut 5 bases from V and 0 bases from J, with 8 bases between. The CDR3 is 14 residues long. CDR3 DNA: TGTGCCAGCAGCCGCTCCAGCTCCTACAATGAGCAGTTCTTC. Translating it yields CASSRSSSYNEQFF. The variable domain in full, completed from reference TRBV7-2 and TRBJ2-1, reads GAGVSQSPSNKVTEKGKDVELRCDPISGHTALYWYRQSLGQGLEFLIYFQGNSAPDKSGLPSDRFSAERTGGSVSTLTIQRTQQEDSAVYLCASSRSSSYNEQFFGPGTRLTVL.

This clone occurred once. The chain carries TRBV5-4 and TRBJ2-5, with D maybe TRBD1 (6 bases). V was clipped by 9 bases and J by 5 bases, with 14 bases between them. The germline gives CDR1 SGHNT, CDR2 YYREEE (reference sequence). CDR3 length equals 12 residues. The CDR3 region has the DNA TGTGCCACCACAGGGCCAGGGGAGACCCAGTACTTC. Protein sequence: CATTGPGETQYF.

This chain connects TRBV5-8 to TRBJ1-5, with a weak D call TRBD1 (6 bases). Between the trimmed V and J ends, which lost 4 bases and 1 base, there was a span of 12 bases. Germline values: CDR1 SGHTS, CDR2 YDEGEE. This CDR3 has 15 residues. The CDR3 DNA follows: TGTGCCAGCAGCCCATTTGGACAGAGCAATCAGCCCCAGCATTTT. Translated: CASSPFGQSNQPQHF.

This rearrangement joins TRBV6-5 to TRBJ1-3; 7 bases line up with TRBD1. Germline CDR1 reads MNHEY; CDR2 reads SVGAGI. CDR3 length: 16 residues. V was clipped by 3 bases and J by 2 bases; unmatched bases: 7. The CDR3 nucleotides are TGTGCCAGCAGTTATTTGAGGGGGCGCGCTGGAAACACCATATATTTT. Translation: CASSYLRGRAGNTIYF.

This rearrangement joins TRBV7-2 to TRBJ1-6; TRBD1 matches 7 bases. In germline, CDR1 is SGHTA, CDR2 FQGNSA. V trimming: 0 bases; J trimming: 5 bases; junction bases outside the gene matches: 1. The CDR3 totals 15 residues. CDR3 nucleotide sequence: TGTGCCAGCAGCTTAGCAGGGGGCGATAATTCACCCCTCCACTTT. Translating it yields CASSLAGGDNSPLHF.

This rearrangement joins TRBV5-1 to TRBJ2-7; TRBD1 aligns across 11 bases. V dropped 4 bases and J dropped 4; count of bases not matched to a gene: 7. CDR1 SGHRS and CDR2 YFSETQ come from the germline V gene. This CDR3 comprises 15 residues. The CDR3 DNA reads TGCGCCAGCAGCGCCCGGACAGGGGGCGGATACGAGCAGTACTTC. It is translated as CASSARTGGGYEQYF.

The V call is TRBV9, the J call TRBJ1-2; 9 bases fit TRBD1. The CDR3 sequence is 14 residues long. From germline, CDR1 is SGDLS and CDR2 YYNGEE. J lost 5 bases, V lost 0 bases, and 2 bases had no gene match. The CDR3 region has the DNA TGTGCCAGCAGCGTAGGGACAGGGGATTATGGCTACACCTTC. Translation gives CASSVGTGDYGYTF.

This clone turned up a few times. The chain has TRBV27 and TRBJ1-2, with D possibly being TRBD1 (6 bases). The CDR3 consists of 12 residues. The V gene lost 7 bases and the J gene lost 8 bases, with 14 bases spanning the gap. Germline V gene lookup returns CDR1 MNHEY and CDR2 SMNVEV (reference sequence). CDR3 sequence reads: CASTTGRGGYTF. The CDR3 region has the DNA TGTGCCAGCACCACAGGGAGAGGGGGCTACACCTTC.

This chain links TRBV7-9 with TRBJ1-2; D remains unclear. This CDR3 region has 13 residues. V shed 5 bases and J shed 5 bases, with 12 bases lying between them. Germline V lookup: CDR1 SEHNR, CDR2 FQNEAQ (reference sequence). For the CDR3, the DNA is TGTGCCAGCAGCCAAGACGGACTATATGGCTACACCTTC. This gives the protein CASSQDGLYGYTF.

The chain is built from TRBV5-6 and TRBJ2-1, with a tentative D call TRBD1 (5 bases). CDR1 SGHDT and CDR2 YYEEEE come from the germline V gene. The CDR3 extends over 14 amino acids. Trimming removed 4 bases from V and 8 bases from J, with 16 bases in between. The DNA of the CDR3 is TGTGCCAGCAGCCAGTCTTCTAGGGGCGATGAGCAGTTCTTC. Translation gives CASSQSSRGDEQFF. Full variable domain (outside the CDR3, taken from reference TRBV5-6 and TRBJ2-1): DAGVTQSPTHLIKTRGQQVTLRCSPKSGHDTVSWYQQALGQGPQFIFQYYEEEERQRGNFPDRFSGHQFPNYSSELNVNALLLGDSALYLCASSQSSRGDEQFFGPGTRLTVL.